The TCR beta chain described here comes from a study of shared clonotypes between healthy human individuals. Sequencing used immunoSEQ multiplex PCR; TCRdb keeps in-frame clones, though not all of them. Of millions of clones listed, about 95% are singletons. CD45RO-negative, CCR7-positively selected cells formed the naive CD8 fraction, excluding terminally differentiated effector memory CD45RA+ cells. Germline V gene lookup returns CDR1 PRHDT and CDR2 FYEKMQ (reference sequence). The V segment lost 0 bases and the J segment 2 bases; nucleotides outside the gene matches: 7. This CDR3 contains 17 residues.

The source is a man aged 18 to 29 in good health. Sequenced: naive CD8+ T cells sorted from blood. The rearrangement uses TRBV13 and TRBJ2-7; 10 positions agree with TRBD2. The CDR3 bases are TGTGCCAGCAGCTTAGGGCCCCAACTAGCGGGAACCTACGAGCAGTACTTC. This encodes CASSLGPQLAGTYEQYF.